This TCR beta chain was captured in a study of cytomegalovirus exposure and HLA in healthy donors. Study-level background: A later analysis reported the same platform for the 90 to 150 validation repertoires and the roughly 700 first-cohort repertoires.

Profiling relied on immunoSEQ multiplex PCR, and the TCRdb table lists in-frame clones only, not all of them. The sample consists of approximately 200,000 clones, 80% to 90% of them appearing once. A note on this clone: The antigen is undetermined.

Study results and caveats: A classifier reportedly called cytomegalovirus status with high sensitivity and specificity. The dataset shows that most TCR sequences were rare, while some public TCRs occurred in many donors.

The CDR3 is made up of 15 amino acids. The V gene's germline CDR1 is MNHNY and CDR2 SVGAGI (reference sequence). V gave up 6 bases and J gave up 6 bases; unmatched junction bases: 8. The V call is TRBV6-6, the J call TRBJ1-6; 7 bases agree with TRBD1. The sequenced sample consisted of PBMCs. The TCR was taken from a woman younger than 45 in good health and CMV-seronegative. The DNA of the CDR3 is TGTGCCAGCAGATCGACAGGGAACCTTAATTCACCCCTCCACTTT. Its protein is CASRSTGNLNSPLHF.